What follows are 21 T cell receptor beta chains derived from one specimen sequenced in a study of identical twins. One entry per CDR3 protein results from TCRdb running MiXCR on the 5' RACE reads. The profile covers roughly 750,000 distinct CDR3 sequences, with less than 25% appearing a single time and approximately 4.5% taken by the ten largest. The same data also contributed to another study, on T cells expressing NK-cell markers.

Sequencing was done on a sample of PBMCs. The receptors were gathered from a woman aged 18-29 years in good health.

There are a few counts of this clonotype. The chain joins TRBV10-3 to TRBJ2-4; TRBD1 might be the D (5 bases). Germline CDR1 reads ENHRY; CDR2 reads SYGVKD. The V end was cut by 0 bases, the J end by 7 bases, with 13 bases between. The CDR3 has 15 amino acids. The CDR3 sequence: CAISESAQGANIQYF. The CDR3 nucleotides are TGTGCCATCAGTGAGTCGGCCCAAGGGGCCAACATTCAGTACTTC.

V usage is TRBV7-9 and J usage is TRBJ2-7, with TRBD2 as a possible D gene (5 bases). The CDR3 runs to 12 residues. The ends were cut back, 4 bases at V and 7 bases at J, with 11 bases in the middle. Per germline, CDR1 SEHNR and CDR2 FQNEAQ (reference sequence). CDR3: CASSSAGEEQYF. The CDR3 nucleotides read TGTGCCAGCAGCTCCGCTGGGGAGGAGCAGTACTTC.

The chain employs TRBV3-1 and TRBJ2-7, with D maybe TRBD1 (5 bases). The V gene lost 1 base and the J gene lost 3 bases, with 7 bases spanning the gap. The CDR3 spans 13 residues. Germline V lookup: CDR1 LGHDT, CDR2 YNNKEL (reference sequence). CDR3 in amino acids: CASSQADSYEQYF. The CDR3, as DNA: TGTGCCAGCAGCCAAGCTGACAGCTACGAGCAGTACTTC.

This clonotype has more than one count but fewer than ten. The chain is built from TRBV4-3 and TRBJ2-7; 9 bases fit TRBD2. The CDR3 totals 15 residues. The ends lost 4 bases at V and 2 bases at J; junction bases unmatched: 6. Germline lookup yields CDR1 LGHNA and CDR2 YSLEER. This chain's CDR3 is CASSRSTSGPYEQYF. As DNA, the CDR3 is TGCGCCAGCAGCCGATCGACTAGCGGTCCCTACGAGCAGTACTTC.

The rearrangement links TRBV20-1 to TRBJ1-2; unclear D gene. V gave up 7 bases and J gave up 6 bases, with 12 bases separating them. The CDR3 consists of 11 residues. Looked up from germline, CDR1 is DFQATT and CDR2 is SNEGSKA (reference sequence). This chain's CDR3 is CSVSGWDGYTF. As DNA, the CDR3 is TGCAGTGTTTCCGGGTGGGATGGCTACACCTTC.

The chain has TRBV12-3 or TRBV12-4 and TRBJ2-1; the D gene is possibly TRBD1 (5 bases). The V end lost 2 bases, the J end lost 3 bases, and 11 bases lay between the germline ends. CDR3 length equals 15 residues. This chain's CDR3 is CASSLFRGGYNEQFF. The DNA for the CDR3 is TGTGCCAGCAGTTTATTTAGGGGCGGCTACAATGAGCAGTTCTTC.

A few counts support this clonotype. The CDR3 DNA reads as TGTGCCAGCTCCGATTTGACTGAAGCTTTCTTT. Its translation: CASSDLTEAFF. V and J are TRBV6-5 and TRBJ1-1; the D is unclear. Germline V gives CDR1 MNHEY, CDR2 SVGAGI. Trimming removed 8 bases at V and 5 bases at J, with 9 bases between. This CDR3 spans 11 amino acids.

The DNA of the CDR3 is TGTGCCAGCAGCCTGTCGACAGGGGGCAATGAGCAGTTCTTC. It translates to CASSLSTGGNEQFF. The rearrangement links TRBV7-2 to TRBJ2-1; 9 nucleotides align to TRBD1. The length of the CDR3 is 14 residues. V lost 5 bases to trimming and J lost 6 bases; unmatched junction nucleotides: 5. The germline V gene encodes CDR1 SGHTA and CDR2 FQGNSA.

The chain is built from TRBV20-1 and TRBJ2-3; D remains unclear. Per the germline V gene, CDR1 is DFQATT and CDR2 is SNEGSKA (reference sequence). Trimming left V 0 bases short and J 0 bases short, with 16 bases between. The CDR3 consists of 17 residues. The DNA of the CDR3 is TGCAGTGCTAGAGATCCTATGACTGCCCGTAGCACAGATACGCAGTATTTT. Translation: CSARDPMTARSTDTQYF.

This clonotype occurred a few times. The chain joins TRBV12-3 or TRBV12-4 to TRBJ2-5; maybe TRBD2 (6 bases). The CDR3 sequence is 15 residues long. The ends were cut back, 2 bases at V and 1 base at J, with 11 bases in the middle. The CDR3 DNA sequence: TGTGCCAGCAGTTTAACTAGCTGGATCCAAGAGACCCAGTACTTC. Residues: CASSLTSWIQETQYF.

This rearrangement joins TRBV2 to TRBJ2-1, with 8 bases aligning to TRBD2. V lost 10 bases and J lost 6; bases outside the gene matches: 2. Germline CDR1 SNHLY, CDR2 FYNNEI. This CDR3 has 11 residues. The CDR3 DNA sequence: TGTGCCATCCTAGCGGGCAATGAGCAGTTCTTC. Amino acids: CAILAGNEQFF.

The rearrangement uses TRBV7-6 and TRBJ2-1; tentatively, D is TRBD2 (5 bases). V shed 6 bases and J shed 12 bases, with 15 bases lying between them. The germline gives CDR1 SGHVS, CDR2 FNYEAQ. The CDR3 runs to 12 residues. The CDR3, as DNA: TGTGCCAGCAGTCCTGACTATCCGCCGCAGTTCTTC. Its protein is CASSPDYPPQFF.

Only a few counts were recorded for this clonotype. V usage is TRBV20-1 and J usage is TRBJ1-1; 8 bases align to TRBD1. The CDR3 contains 13 residues. Germline V lookup: CDR1 DFQATT, CDR2 SNEGSKA (reference sequence). V lost 5 bases, J lost 5 bases, and 7 bases stayed unmatched. CDR3 coding DNA: TGCAGTGCTTTAGACAGGGGAGGAACTGAAGCTTTCTTT. The encoded protein is CSALDRGGTEAFF.

The DNA of the CDR3 is TGCGCCAGCAGCCCACAGCTACCAACGAACACTGAAGCTTTCTTT. Its protein is CASSPQLPTNTEAFF. The chain links TRBV5-1 to TRBJ1-1; no definite D call. V was trimmed by 4 bases and J by 1 base, leaving 14 bases between them. CDR3 length: 15 amino acids. Germline CDR1 is SGHRS and CDR2 is YFSETQ.

This clonotype has only a few counts. This sequence joins TRBV18 and TRBJ2-3; D ambiguous. The germline V and J ends were trimmed by 3 bases and 4 bases, with 11 bases remaining between them. Germline V CDR1 and CDR2: KGHSH, LQKENI. The CDR3 contains 14 residues. CDR3 in DNA: TGTGCCAGCTCACCTCCGGAAGTATCAGATACGCAGTATTTT. Its protein is CASSPPEVSDTQYF.

This clonotype was seen many times. This sequence joins TRBV12-3 or TRBV12-4 and TRBJ2-5; D is unresolved. V was clipped by 2 bases and J by 5 bases, with 9 bases between them. This CDR3 spans 13 amino acids. The CDR3 region is CASSLHEPETQYF. The CDR3 DNA reads TGTGCCAGCAGTTTACATGAACCTGAGACCCAGTACTTC.

The table lists this clonotype with a few counts. The V call is TRBV15, the J call TRBJ2-7; 12 nucleotides match TRBD2. Losses at the gene ends were 3 bases for V and 1 base for J; bases not matched to a gene: 4. Germline values: CDR1 LNHNV, CDR2 YYDKDF (reference sequence). The CDR3 has 16 amino acids. CDR3 sequence (DNA): TGTGCCACCAGCAGCACTACTAGCGGGAGGTCCTACGAGCAGTACTTC. Protein product: CATSSTTSGRSYEQYF.

The sample holds a few counts of this clonotype. V gene TRBV5-1 combines with J gene TRBJ1-1; D ambiguous. There are 14 residues in the CDR3. The V end was cut by 2 bases, the J end by 4 bases, with 12 bases between. Germline V gene data show CDR1 as SGHRS and CDR2 as YFSETQ. CDR3 coding DNA: TGCGCCAGCAGCTTCGCAGGTAGTGGCACTGAAGCTTTCTTT. Encoded protein: CASSFAGSGTEAFF.

The sample holds a few counts of this clonotype. The chain uses TRBV12-3 or TRBV12-4 and TRBJ2-1; 9 positions match TRBD1. The V and J ends lost 6 bases and 6 bases, in that order; junction bases with no gene match: 3. The length of the CDR3 is 13 residues. The CDR3 spells CASSRDRVNEQFF. CDR3 DNA: TGTGCCAGCAGCCGGGACAGGGTCAATGAGCAGTTCTTC.

This clonotype was counted a few times. This chain links TRBV6-5 with TRBJ2-7; tentative D call: TRBD1 (6 bases). With 0 bases removed from V and 2 bases from J, the gap between germline ends came to 11 bases. The CDR3 extends over 15 amino acids. Germline V gene data show CDR1 as MNHEY and CDR2 as SVGAGI. CDR3 amino acids: CASSYSQGKPYEQYF. For the CDR3, the DNA is TGTGCCAGCAGTTACTCCCAGGGGAAGCCCTACGAGCAGTACTTC.

This clonotype was seen only a few times. The V and J genes are TRBV29-1 and TRBJ1-1; D not resolved. CDR3 size: 11 residues. Germline V lookup: CDR1 SQVTM, CDR2 ANQGSEA. Trimming shortened V by 3 bases and J by 7 bases, and 9 bases separated the two germline ends. The CDR3 DNA sequence: TGCAGCGTTGATGCTTATTTTGAAGCTTTCTTT. It is translated as CSVDAYFEAFF.